A single sample is the source of the 21 T cell receptor beta chains below, sequenced in a study of identifying expanded T cells in peripheral blood (dated by TCRdb to between 2018 and 2020). The method was the immunoSEQ multiplex PCR assay. Entries here come from immuneACCESS through TCRdb and include only in-frame sequences with V and J called. Some clones fail to appear in such tables; in the studies checked, an unresolved V gene covers under half of the shortfall, and the cause of the remainder is unknown. The sample data list roughly 100,000 clones, and more than 70% of these were observed just once. The ten largest clones represent approximately 4% of the sample. The sequenced sample consisted of blood. The receptors here all came from a person between 18 and 70 years old in good health.

V and J are TRBV9 and TRBJ1-1; D may be TRBD1 (5 bases). Trimming stripped 0 bases from V and 2 bases from J, with 8 bases between. Germline loops: CDR1 SGDLS, CDR2 YYNGEE. This CDR3 is built from 14 residues. The CDR3 spells CASSVEGTNTEAFF. DNA for the CDR3: TGTGCCAGCAGCGTAGAGGGGACCAACACTGAAGCTTTCTTT. The variable domain in full, with the rest retrieved from reference TRBV9 and TRBJ1-1, is DSGVTQTPKHLITATGQRVTLRCSPRSGDLSVYWYQQSLDQGLQFLIQYYNGEERAKGNILERFSAQQFPDLHSELNLSSLELGDSALYFCASSVEGTNTEAFFGQGTRLTVV.

V gene TRBV7-6 combines with J gene TRBJ2-5; 7 bases fit TRBD1. After removal of 5 bases from V and 4 bases from J, the junction contained 10 bases not matched to a gene. The CDR3 extends over 15 amino acids. The V gene's germline CDR1 is SGHVS and CDR2 FNYEAQ. CDR3: CASSQDRRFGETQYF. The CDR3 DNA reads as TGTGCCAGCAGCCAGGACAGGAGGTTCGGAGAGACCCAGTACTTC.

The genes are TRBV11-1 and TRBJ2-1, with D possibly being TRBD1 (5 bases). Germline lookup yields CDR1 SGHAT and CDR2 FQDESV (reference sequence). The CDR3 covers 13 residues. V was trimmed by 1 base and J by 5 bases, leaving 6 bases between them. The CDR3 reads CASSLVGDNEQFF. CDR3 nucleotides: TGTGCCAGCAGCTTAGTAGGGGACAATGAGCAGTTCTTC.

This chain links TRBV9 with TRBJ2-3; 7 positions agree with TRBD2. The CDR3 is 14 residues long. CDR1 is SGDLS and CDR2 is YYNGEE in the germline V gene. V shed 5 bases and J 0 bases; nucleotides not matched to a gene: 3. This CDR3 is CASSLAVSTDTQYF. In nucleotides, the CDR3 is TGTGCCAGCAGTCTAGCGGTGAGCACAGATACGCAGTATTTT. The full variable domain, completed using reference TRBV9 and TRBJ2-3, is DSGVTQTPKHLITATGQRVTLRCSPRSGDLSVYWYQQSLDQGLQFLIQYYNGEERAKGNILERFSAQQFPDLHSELNLSSLELGDSALYFCASSLAVSTDTQYFGPGTRLTVL.

V and J are TRBV6-6 and TRBJ1-5; 9 bases align to TRBD1. In germline, CDR1 is MNHNY, CDR2 SVGAGI (reference sequence). V was clipped by 6 bases and J by 6 bases; unmatched bases: 12. This CDR3 contains 16 residues. In DNA form, the CDR3 reads TGTGCCAGCAGCCTATTGACAGGGGGAGCTGGTCAGCCCCAGCATTTT. Its protein product is CASSLLTGGAGQPQHF.

The chain links TRBV27 to TRBJ2-2, with TRBD1 matching over 7 bases. Germline V gene lookup returns CDR1 MNHEY and CDR2 SMNVEV (reference sequence). The CDR3 runs 18 residues. V was pared by 2 bases and J by 4 bases, with 13 bases of the junction left unmatched. CDR3 loop: CASSLQVRGWTGTGELFF. DNA for the CDR3: TGTGCCAGCAGTTTACAAGTCAGGGGGTGGACGGGCACCGGGGAGCTGTTTTTT.

The V and J genes are TRBV10-2 and TRBJ2-7, with 12 bases matching TRBD1. The ends lost 6 bases at V and 7 bases at J; junction bases unmatched: 13. The CDR3 contains 16 residues. Germline V lookup: CDR1 WSHSY, CDR2 SAAADI. Written as DNA, the CDR3 is TGCGCCAGCAGACCCCCCCCGGGACAGGGGGCTCAGGAGCAGTACTTC. Amino acid sequence: CASRPPPGQGAQEQYF.

In DNA, the CDR3 is TGCGCCAGCAGCGGAACAGGGGGCAGGACCGGGGAGCTGTTTTTT. Its translation: CASSGTGGRTGELFF. The J gene is TRBJ2-2, the V gene TRBV5-1; 9 nucleotides align to TRBD1. The germline CDR1 and CDR2 sequences are SGHRS and YFSETQ. The junction had 6 bases not matched to a gene; V was cut back by 4 bases and J by 5 bases. This CDR3 is built from 15 residues.

The chain is built from TRBV10-3 and TRBJ2-7; D is undetermined. Germline lookup yields CDR1 ENHRY and CDR2 SYGVKD. The V gene lost 4 bases and the J gene lost 0 bases, with 4 bases spanning the gap. This CDR3 is built from 12 residues. The DNA of the CDR3 is TGTGCCATCAGTGGTTCCTCCTACGAGCAGTACTTC. This translates into CAISGSSYEQYF.

The chain combines TRBV14 with TRBJ1-2; a weak D match, TRBD1 (6 bases). The CDR3 contains 16 residues. Between the trimmed V and J ends, which lost 2 bases and 0 bases, there was a span of 13 bases. The germline CDR1 and CDR2 sequences are SGHDN and FVKESK. The chain's CDR3 is CASSQRTGSPNYGYTF. For the CDR3, the DNA is TGTGCCAGCAGCCAAAGAACAGGGTCCCCTAACTATGGCTACACCTTC.

CDR3 protein: CASSLGSLAADTQYF. The DNA for the CDR3 is TGCGCCAGCAGCCTCGGGTCTCTAGCGGCAGATACGCAGTATTTT. The V call is TRBV5-1, the J call TRBJ2-3; 7 bases are shared with TRBD2. Losses at the gene ends were 4 bases for V and 4 bases for J; bases not matched to a gene: 9. The CDR3 runs to 15 residues. Germline V gene sequence: CDR1 SGHRS, CDR2 YFSETQ.

This chain links TRBV6-5 with TRBJ1-1, with 8 nucleotides matching TRBD1. There are 16 residues in the CDR3. Per germline, CDR1 MNHEY and CDR2 SVGAGI. Trimming took 4 bases from V and 5 from J; bases not matched to a gene: 12. CDR3 in DNA: TGTGCCAGCAGTTTCGACAGGGGACGGTTGGGAACTGAAGCTTTCTTT. Its translation is CASSFDRGRLGTEAFF.

The chain has TRBV19 and TRBJ2-1; no reliable D call. The V end lost 5 bases, the J end lost 4 bases, and 12 bases lay between the germline ends. This CDR3 has 14 residues. CDR1 and CDR2 from the germline V gene are LNHDA and SQIVND (reference sequence). CDR3 sequence: CASSYLGSYNEQFF. CDR3 in DNA: TGTGCCAGTAGTTACCTTGGCAGTTACAATGAGCAGTTCTTC.

About this clone: The junction departs from the called germline gene at one end, perhaps through a read error. The J gene is TRBJ1-1, the V gene TRBV5-1; D is unresolved. Germline V gene sequence: CDR1 SGHRS, CDR2 YFSETQ. The CDR3 extends over 15 amino acids. CDR3 nucleotides: TGCGCCAGCAGTTTGGGAGGGTTGGGGAACACTGAAGCTTTCTTT. As protein: CASSLGGLGNTEAFF. The complete variable domain, with remaining parts taken from reference TRBV5-1 and TRBJ1-1, reads KAGVTQTPRYLIKTRGQQVTLSCSPISGHRSVSWYQQTPGQGLQFLFEYFSETQRNKGNFPGRFSGRQFSNSRSEMNVSTLELGDSALYLCASSLGGLGNTEAFFGQGTRLTVV.

This chain connects TRBV25-1 to TRBJ2-5; D may be TRBD1 (6 bases). V lost 2 bases to trimming and J lost 1 base, with 8 bases between them. The V gene's germline CDR1 is MGHDK and CDR2 SYGVNS. The CDR3 has 14 amino acids. The CDR3 spells CASSEPRGQETQYF. Written as DNA, the CDR3 is TGTGCCAGCAGTGAACCCAGGGGCCAAGAGACCCAGTACTTC.

The chain couples TRBV23-1 to TRBJ2-2; 9 nucleotides line up with TRBD1. TRBV23-1 is marked as an open reading frame, function uncertain. V shed 0 bases, J shed 5 bases, and the junction held 13 bases outside the gene matches. The CDR3 is 19 residues long. In DNA form, the CDR3 reads TGCGCCAGCAGTCAATCGATTGGCCCCGGGACAGGGAATACCGGGGAGCTGTTTTTT. Residues: CASSQSIGPGTGNTGELFF.

V gene TRBV14 combines with J gene TRBJ2-1; maybe TRBD2 (5 bases). The CDR3 extends over 13 amino acids. CDR1 and CDR2 from the germline V gene are SGHDN and FVKESK. V was cut by 3 bases and J by 9 bases, with 12 bases left in between. CDR3 sequence reads: CASSQVLAGEQFF. The CDR3 DNA reads TGTGCCAGCAGCCAGGTGCTAGCTGGTGAGCAGTTCTTC. The complete variable domain, with remaining parts taken from reference TRBV14 and TRBJ2-1, reads EAGVTQFPSHSVIEKGQTVTLRCDPISGHDNLYWYRRVMGKEIKFLLHFVKESKQDESGMPNNRFLAERTGGTYSTLKVQPAELEDSGVYFCASSQVLAGEQFFGPGTRLTVL.

The CDR3 nucleotides are TGTGCCAGCAGTTTACTAACGGGGGGAGACACAGATACGCAGTATTTT. Translating it yields CASSLLTGGDTDTQYF. The rearrangement joins TRBV27 to TRBJ2-3; TRBD2 aligns across 7 bases. The CDR3 is made up of 16 amino acids. Trimming took 2 bases from V and 2 from J; bases not matched to a gene: 7. Germline V gene sequence: CDR1 MNHEY, CDR2 SMNVEV (reference sequence).

The genes are TRBV14 and TRBJ2-5; possible D gene TRBD1, 6 bases. The last part of the DNA fits TRBJ2-7 better; the J call may be wrong. The CDR3 contains 14 residues. Germline CDR1 reads SGHDN; CDR2 reads FVKESK. This CDR3 reads CASRITGSAGEQYF. In nucleotides, the CDR3 is TGTGCCAGCAGAATTACAGGGTCTGCCGGCGAGCAGTACTTC.

This clone has just one count. This chain joins TRBV10-3 and TRBJ2-1; D not resolved. Germline lookup yields CDR1 ENHRY and CDR2 SYGVKD. The CDR3 has 12 residues. V lost 8 bases, J lost 6 bases, and 11 bases lay in between. CDR3 nucleotide sequence: TGTGCCATCGGGGAAGGCCCCAATGAGCAGTTCTTC. Protein: CAIGEGPNEQFF.

V is TRBV28 and J is TRBJ1-5; D may be TRBD1 (5 bases). CDR3 length equals 19 residues. Germline CDR1 MDHEN, CDR2 SYDVKM. Between the trimmed V and J ends, which lost 4 bases and 0 bases, there was a span of 22 bases. The DNA for the CDR3 is TGTGCCAGCAGTTCTATCTGGGGCGGGACCAGCTATAGCAATCAGCCCCAGCATTTT. This codes for CASSSIWGGTSYSNQPQHF.